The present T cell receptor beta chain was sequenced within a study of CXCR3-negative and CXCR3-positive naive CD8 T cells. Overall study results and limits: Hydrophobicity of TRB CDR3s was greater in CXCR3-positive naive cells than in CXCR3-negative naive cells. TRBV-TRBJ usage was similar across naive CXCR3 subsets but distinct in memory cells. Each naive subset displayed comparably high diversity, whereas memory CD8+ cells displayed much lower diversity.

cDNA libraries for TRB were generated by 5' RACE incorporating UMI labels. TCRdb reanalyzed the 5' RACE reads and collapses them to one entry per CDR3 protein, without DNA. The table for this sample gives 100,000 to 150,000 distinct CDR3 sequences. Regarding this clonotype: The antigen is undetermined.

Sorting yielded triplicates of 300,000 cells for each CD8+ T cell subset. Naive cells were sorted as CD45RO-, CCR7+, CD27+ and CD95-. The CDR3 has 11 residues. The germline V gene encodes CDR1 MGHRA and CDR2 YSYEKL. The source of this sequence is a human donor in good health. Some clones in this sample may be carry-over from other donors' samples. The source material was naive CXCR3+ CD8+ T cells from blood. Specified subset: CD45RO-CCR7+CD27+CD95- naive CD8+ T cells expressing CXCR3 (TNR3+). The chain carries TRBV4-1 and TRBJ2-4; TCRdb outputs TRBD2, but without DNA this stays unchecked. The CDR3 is CASSQAAGQYF.